This T cell receptor (beta chain) is from a study of cytomegalovirus exposure and HLA in healthy donors. Regarding this clone: The antigen remains undetermined.

The PCR was carried out with 60 Vbeta primers and 13 Jbeta primers. Profiling relied on immunoSEQ multiplex PCR, and the TCRdb table lists in-frame clones only, not all of them. The sample contains about 130,000 clones, more than 70% of which appear only once. General observations from the study: Sequencing probably produced one cluster of sequence variants that were highly shared. A later analysis showed TCR association rates differing by HLA locus, peaking at DRB1 and lowest at HLA-C.

Trimming removed 8 bases at V and 7 bases at J, with 17 bases between. CDR3 size: 13 residues. CDR1 is SNHLY and CDR2 is FYNNEI in the germline V gene. The rearrangement links TRBV2 to TRBJ1-2; D possibly corresponds to TRBD1 (6 bases). The TCR sequence derives from a man over 45 in good health and CMV-seropositive. The specimen sequenced was PBMCs. The DNA for the CDR3 is TGTGCCAGCGGAGAACAGGGATTTGGTGGCTACACCTTC. Translated, it gives CASGEQGFGGYTF. Looking up the rest from reference TRBV2 and TRBJ1-2 gives the full variable domain: EPEVTQTPSHQVTQMGQEVILRCVPISNHLYFYWYRQILGQKVEFLVSFYNNEISEKSEIFDDQFSVERPDGSNFTLKIRSTKLEDSAMYFCASGEQGFGGYTFGSGTRLTVV.